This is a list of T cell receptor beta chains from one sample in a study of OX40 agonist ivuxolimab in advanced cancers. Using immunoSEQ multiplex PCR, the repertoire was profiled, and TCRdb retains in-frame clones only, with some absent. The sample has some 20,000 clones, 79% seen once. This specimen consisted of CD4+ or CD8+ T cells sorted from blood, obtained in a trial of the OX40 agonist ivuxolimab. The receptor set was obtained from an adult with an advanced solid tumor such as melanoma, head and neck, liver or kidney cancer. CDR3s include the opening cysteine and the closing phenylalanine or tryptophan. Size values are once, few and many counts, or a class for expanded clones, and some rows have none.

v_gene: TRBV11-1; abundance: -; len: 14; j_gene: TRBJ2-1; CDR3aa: CATDGGAIGNEQFF
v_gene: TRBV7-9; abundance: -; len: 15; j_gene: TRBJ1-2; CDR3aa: CASSFQDRGLGGYTF
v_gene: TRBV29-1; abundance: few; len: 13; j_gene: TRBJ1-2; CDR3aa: CSVEEGQLYGYTF
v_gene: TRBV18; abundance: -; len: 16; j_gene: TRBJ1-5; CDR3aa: CASSPSETGGNQPQHF
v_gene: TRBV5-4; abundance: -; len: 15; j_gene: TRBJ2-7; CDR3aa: CASSLWTGGSYEQYF
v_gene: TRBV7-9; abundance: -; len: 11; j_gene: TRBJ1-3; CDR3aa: CASSLWNTIYF
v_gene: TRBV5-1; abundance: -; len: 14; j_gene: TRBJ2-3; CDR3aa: CASSTRQGADTQYF
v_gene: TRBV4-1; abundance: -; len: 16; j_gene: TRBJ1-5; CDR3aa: CASSQDAPGWHQPQHF
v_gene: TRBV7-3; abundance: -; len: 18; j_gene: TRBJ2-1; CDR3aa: CASSLVGTSGGQNNEQFF
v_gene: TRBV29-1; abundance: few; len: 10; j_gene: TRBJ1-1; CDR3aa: CSVNSFEAFF
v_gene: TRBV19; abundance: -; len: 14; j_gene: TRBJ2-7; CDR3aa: CASSPDRGPREQYF
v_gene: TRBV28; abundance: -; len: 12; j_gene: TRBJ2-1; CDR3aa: CASSFRYNEQFF
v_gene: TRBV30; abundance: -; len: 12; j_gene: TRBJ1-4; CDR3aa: CAWSALNEKLFF
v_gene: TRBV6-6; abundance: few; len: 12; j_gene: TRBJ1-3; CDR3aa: CASSTGGNTIYF
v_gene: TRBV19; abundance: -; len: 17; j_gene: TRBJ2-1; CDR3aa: CASSITPRLAGDNEQFF
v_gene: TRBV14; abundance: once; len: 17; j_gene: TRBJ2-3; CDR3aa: CASSQSEGVVGTDTQYF
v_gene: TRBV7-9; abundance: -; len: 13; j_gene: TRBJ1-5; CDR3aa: CASSLGGWQPQHF
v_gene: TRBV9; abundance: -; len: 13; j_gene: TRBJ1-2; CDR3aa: CASSLTGLDGYTF
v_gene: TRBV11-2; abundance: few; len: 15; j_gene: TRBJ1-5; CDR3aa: CASRPSGMSNQPQHF
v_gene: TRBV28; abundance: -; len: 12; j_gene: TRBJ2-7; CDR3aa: CATSRGTYEQYF
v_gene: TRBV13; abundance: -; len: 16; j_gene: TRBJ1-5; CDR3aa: CASSLGGGRGNQPQHF
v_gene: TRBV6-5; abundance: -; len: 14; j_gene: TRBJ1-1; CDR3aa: CASSPGSTNTEAFF
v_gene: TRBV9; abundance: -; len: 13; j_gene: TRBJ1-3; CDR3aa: CASSVNGGNTIYF
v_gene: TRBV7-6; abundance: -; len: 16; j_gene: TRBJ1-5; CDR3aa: CASSSGGAGSNQPQHF
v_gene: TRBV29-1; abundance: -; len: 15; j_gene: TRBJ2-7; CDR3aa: CSVVGRGGNPYEQYF
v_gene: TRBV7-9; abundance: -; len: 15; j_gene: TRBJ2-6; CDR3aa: CASSGTNSGANVLTF
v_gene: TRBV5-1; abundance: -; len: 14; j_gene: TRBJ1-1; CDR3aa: CASSFRSSNTEAFF
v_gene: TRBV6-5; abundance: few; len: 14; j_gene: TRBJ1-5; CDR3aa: CASSLLGAGQPQHF
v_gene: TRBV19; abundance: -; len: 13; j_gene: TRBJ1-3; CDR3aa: CASTQNQGNTIYF
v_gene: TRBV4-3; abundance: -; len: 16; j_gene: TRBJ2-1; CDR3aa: CASSQEGGLAGREQFF
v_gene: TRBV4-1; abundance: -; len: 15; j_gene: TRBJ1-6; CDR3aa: CASSVGDLGNSPLHF
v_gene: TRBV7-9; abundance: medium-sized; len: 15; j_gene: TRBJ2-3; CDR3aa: CASSRGQQGTDTQYF
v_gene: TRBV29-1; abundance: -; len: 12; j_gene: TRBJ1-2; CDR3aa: CSVVGQFYGYTF
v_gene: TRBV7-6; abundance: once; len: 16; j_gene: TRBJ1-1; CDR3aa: CASSRGTGVWNTEAFF
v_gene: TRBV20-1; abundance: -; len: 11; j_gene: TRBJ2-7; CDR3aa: CSAQITSEQYF
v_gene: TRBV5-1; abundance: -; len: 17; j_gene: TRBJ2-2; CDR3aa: CASSPSLAGENTGELFF
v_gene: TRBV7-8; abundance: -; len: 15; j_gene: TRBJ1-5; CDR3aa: CASSFRGGNNQPQHF
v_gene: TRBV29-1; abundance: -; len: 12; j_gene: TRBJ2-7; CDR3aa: CSVVARGYEQYF
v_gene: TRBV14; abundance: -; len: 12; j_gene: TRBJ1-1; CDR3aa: CASGFGTTEAFF
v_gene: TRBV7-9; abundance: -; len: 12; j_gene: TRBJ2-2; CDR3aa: CASHRGTGELFF
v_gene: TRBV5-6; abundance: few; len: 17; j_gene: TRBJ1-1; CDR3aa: CASSFMAQLLMNTEAFF
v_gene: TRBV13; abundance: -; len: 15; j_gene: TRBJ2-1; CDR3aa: CASSLGRSSYNEQFF
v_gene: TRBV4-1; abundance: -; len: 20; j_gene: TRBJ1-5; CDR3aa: CASSQDGVGTGDRGNQPQHF
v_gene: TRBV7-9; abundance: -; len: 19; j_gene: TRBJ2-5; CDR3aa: CASSLPGARSFLNQETQYF
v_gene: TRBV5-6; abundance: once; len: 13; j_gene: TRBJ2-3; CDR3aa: CASSLANQDTQYF
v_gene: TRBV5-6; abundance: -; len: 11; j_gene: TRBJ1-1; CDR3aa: CASSYGGEAFF
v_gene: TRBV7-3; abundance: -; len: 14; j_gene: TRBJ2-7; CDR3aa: CASSHTGTWEEQYF
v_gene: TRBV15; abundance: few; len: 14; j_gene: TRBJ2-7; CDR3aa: CATSRDPPDTLQYF
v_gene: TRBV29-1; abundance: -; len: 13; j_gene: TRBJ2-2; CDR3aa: CSAGTPNTGELFF
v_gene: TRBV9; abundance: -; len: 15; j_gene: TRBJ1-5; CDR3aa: CASSVDGLPNQPQHF
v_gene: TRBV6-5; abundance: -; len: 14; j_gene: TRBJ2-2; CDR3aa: CASSYGGFTGELFF
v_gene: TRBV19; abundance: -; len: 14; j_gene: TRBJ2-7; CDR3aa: CASSMGQGSYEQYF
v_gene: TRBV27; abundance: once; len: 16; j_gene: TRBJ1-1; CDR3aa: CASSLVPGSLNTEAFF